The 8 T cell receptor beta chains listed next were all sequenced from one sample in a study of blood T cell repertoires in COVID-19. TCRdb keeps only in-frame clones here, not all; method: immunoSEQ multiplex PCR. The sample yields fewer than 350,000 clones, 81% seen once. Sequencing was done on a sample of peripheral blood. Receptors were obtained from an older woman with active or convalescent COVID-19.

The chain recombines TRBV11-3 with TRBJ1-4, with 7 bases lining up with TRBD1. The length of the CDR3 is 12 residues. Trimming cost V 8 bases and J 8 bases; bases outside gene matches: 5. Germline lookup yields CDR1 SGHNT and CDR2 YENEEA. CDR3 sequence: CASWGDREKLFF. DNA of the CDR3: TGTGCCAGCTGGGGGGACAGAGAAAAACTGTTTTTT.

V and J are TRBV6-6 and TRBJ1-4; D not certain. Germline V gene data show CDR1 as MNHNY and CDR2 as SVGAGI (reference sequence). This CDR3 contains 14 residues. Trimming pared 5 bases from V and 0 bases from J, leaving 7 bases between. The CDR3 region has the DNA TGTGCCAGCAGTACGGGTGCAACTAATGAAAAACTGTTTTTT. Translated: CASSTGATNEKLFF.

CDR3 sequence (DNA): TGTGCCTGGCGGGACAGGGTTCGAACCGGGGAGCTGTTTTTT. Translation: CAWRDRVRTGELFF. The gene calls are TRBV30 and TRBJ2-2; TRBD1 matches at 9 bases. This CDR3 spans 14 amino acids. V shed 5 bases and J 5 bases; nucleotides not matched to a gene: 6. The germline V gene has CDR1 GTSNPN and CDR2 SVGIG (reference sequence). The variable domain in full, completed from reference TRBV30 and TRBJ2-2, reads SQTIHQWPATLVQPVGSPLSLECTVEGTSNPNLYWYRQAAGRGLQLLFYSVGIGQISSEVPQNLSASRPQDRQFILSSKKLLLSDSGFYLCAWRDRVRTGELFFGEGSRLTVL.

The chain carries TRBV5-4 and TRBJ2-2; 9 nucleotides match TRBD1. CDR3 length: 16 residues. Germline values: CDR1 SGHNT, CDR2 YYREEE (reference sequence). V dropped 3 bases and J dropped 5; count of bases not matched to a gene: 8. CDR3 protein: CASSSRQGVFTGELFF. The CDR3 DNA is TGTGCCAGCAGCTCTAGACAGGGGGTATTTACCGGGGAGCTGTTTTTT. Complete variable domain (other parts from reference TRBV5-4 and TRBJ2-2): ETGVTQSPTHLIKTRGQQVTLRCSSQSGHNTVSWYQQALGQGPQFIFQYYREEENGRGNFPPRFSGLQFPNYSSELNVNALELDDSALYLCASSSRQGVFTGELFFGEGSRLTVL.

V gene TRBV5-6 combines with J gene TRBJ1-6, with 7 bases matching TRBD1. The CDR3 consists of 15 residues. After removal of 0 bases from V and 11 bases from J, the junction contained 8 bases not matched to a gene. CDR1 is SGHDT and CDR2 is YYEEEE in the germline V gene. The CDR3: CASSLGGGGGTPLHF. The CDR3 DNA sequence: TGTGCCAGCAGCTTGGGTGGAGGGGGCGGGACACCCCTCCACTTT.

V usage is TRBV4-1 and J usage is TRBJ1-1; 7 positions agree with TRBD1. With V trimmed by 4 bases and J by 5 bases, 7 bases remained unmatched. From germline, CDR1 is MGHRA and CDR2 YSYEKL. The CDR3 spans 14 residues. Here the CDR3 DNA reads TGCGCCAGCAGCCCACGACAGGGATGGACTGAAGCTTTCTTT. It is translated as CASSPRQGWTEAFF.

The genes are TRBV19 and TRBJ2-7; TRBD1 matches 7 bases. This CDR3 has 13 amino acids. Germline CDR1 is LNHDA and CDR2 is SQIVND (reference sequence). V was clipped by 5 bases and J by 3 bases; unmatched bases: 4. CDR3 loop: CASSLTGNYEQYF. The CDR3 nucleotides read TGTGCCAGTAGTTTGACAGGGAACTACGAGCAGTACTTC. The variable domain in full, completed from reference TRBV19 and TRBJ2-7, reads DGGITQSPKYLFRKEGQNVTLSCEQNLNHDAMYWYRQDPGQGLRLIYYSQIVNDFQKGDIAEGYSVSREKKESFPLTVTSAQKNPTAFYLCASSLTGNYEQYFGPGTRLTVT.

The chain joins TRBV9 to TRBJ1-2, with 8 bases identical to TRBD1. V dropped 2 bases and J dropped 8; count of bases not matched to a gene: 5. The CDR3 has 13 residues. Germline V CDR1 and CDR2: SGDLS, YYNGEE. CDR3 sequence reads: CASSVGTGGGYTF. In nucleotides, the CDR3 is TGTGCCAGCAGCGTGGGGACAGGAGGCGGCTACACCTTC.